This T cell receptor (beta chain) emerged from a study of control samples from healthy donors and cancer patients (dated by TCRdb to 2018 to 2020). The library was built by means of the immunoSEQ multiplex PCR assay. TCRdb obtained this table from immuneACCESS and retained in-frame rearrangements with V and J assigned. These tables miss some clones; where compared with another copy, unresolved V genes account for less than half of the shortfall, and the remainder is unexplained. The sample table records about 130,000 clones; approximately 84% of these occur just once. Under 2% of the sample rests with the top ten. Points on this clone: Its antigen remains undetermined. Per-nucleotide qualities are absent, and no much larger clonotype sits a single base away.

This clonotype was obtained from a man aged 18 to 29 in good health. Sequencing was done on a sample of blood.

The CDR3 region reads CATSDGRLSNYGYTF. The nucleotides read TGTGCCACCAGTGATGGGAGGTTGAGTAACTATGGCTACACCTTC. Recombination joined TRBV24-1 with TRBJ1-2; the D gene cannot be resolved reliably. V and J lose 3 bases and 1 base, and a span of 11 bases separates them. From the cysteine through the phenylalanine, the CDR3 covers 15 amino acids. Only CDR3 DNA remains: 45 bases, in frame from the first base. As encoded in the germline V gene, CDR1 is KGHDR while CDR2 is SFDVKD.